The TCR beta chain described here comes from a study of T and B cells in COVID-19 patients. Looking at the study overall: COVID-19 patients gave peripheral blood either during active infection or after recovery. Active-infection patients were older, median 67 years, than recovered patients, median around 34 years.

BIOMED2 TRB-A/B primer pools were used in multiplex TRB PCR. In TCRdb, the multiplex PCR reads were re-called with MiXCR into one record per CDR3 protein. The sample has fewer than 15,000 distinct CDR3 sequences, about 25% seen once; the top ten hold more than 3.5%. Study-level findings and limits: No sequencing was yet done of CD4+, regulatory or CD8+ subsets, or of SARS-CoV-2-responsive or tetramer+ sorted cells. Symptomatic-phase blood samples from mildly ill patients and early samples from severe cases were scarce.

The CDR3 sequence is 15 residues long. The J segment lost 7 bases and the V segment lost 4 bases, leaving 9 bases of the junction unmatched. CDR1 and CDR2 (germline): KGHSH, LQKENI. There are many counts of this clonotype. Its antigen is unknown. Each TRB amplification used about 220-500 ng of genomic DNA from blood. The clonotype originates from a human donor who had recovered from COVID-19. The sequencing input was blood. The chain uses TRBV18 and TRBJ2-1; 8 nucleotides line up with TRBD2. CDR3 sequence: CASSQITGGANEQFF. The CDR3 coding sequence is TGTGCCAGCTCACAGATAACGGGGGGGGCAAATGAGCAGTTCTTC. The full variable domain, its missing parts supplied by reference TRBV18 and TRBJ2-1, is NAGVMQNPRHLVRRRGQEARLRCSPMKGHSHVYWYRQLPEEGLKFMVYLQKENIIDESGMPKERFSAEFPKEGPSILRIQQVVRGDSAAYFCASSQITGGANEQFFGPGTRLTVL.